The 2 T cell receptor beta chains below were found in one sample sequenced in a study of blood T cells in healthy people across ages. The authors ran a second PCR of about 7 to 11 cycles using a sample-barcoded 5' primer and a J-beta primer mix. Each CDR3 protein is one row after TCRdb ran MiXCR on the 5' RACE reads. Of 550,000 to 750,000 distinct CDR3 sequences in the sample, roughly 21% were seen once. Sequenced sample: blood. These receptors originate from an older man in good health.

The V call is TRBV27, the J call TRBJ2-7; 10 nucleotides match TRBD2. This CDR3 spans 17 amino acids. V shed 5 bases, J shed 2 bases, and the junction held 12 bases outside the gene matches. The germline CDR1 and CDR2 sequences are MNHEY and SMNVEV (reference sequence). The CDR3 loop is CASSTRWTSGVTYEQYF. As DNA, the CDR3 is TGTGCCAGCAGTACCCGCTGGACTAGCGGAGTAACCTACGAGCAGTACTTC.

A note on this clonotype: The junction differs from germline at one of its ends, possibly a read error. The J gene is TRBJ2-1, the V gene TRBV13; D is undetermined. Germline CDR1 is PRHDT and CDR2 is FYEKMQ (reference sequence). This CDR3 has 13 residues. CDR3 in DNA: TGTGCCAGCAGCCCTGGTCCAGCCAATGGGCAGTTCTTC. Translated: CASSPGPANGQFF.